Below are 10 T cell receptor beta chains sequenced from a single sample in a study of Ad26.COV2.S vaccination and SARS-CoV-2 variants. The sample's treatment: around 19 received Ad26.COV2.S at low or high dose, single or two shots; about 5 received placebo; per-sample allocation not given. Specimen acquisition occurred on day 63 following the initial vaccine or placebo injection. The method was immunoSEQ multiplex PCR; TCRdb's version includes in-frame clones alone and lacks a portion of them. The data hold roughly 400,000 clones, with about 90% observed a single time. The source material was peripheral blood, sampled in a trial of Ad26.COV2.S vaccine versus placebo. Source of these receptors: a person aged 18 to 59 who received the Ad26.COV2.S COVID-19 vaccine or a placebo.

This rearrangement joins TRBV29-1 to TRBJ1-1, with 7 bases aligning to TRBD1. The CDR3 is 12 amino acids. V shed 7 bases and J 10 bases; nucleotides not matched to a gene: 12. The germline V gene encodes CDR1 SQVTM and CDR2 ANQGSEA. CDR3 loop: CSGDRENYGAFF. The DNA for the CDR3 is TGCAGCGGCGACAGGGAAAACTACGGAGCTTTCTTT.

The CDR3 sequence is CASSEARGSNYGYTF. CDR3 nucleotides: TGTGCCAGCAGTGAAGCACGGGGCAGTAACTATGGCTACACCTTC. The chain carries TRBV2 and TRBJ1-2; D may be TRBD1 (5 bases). Trimming took off 0 bases at V and 1 base at J, with 9 bases between the two ends. The germline V gene encodes CDR1 SNHLY and CDR2 FYNNEI. This CDR3 comprises 15 residues.

The J gene is TRBJ2-3, the V gene TRBV6-1; 8 bases match TRBD2. The V gene end was trimmed by 0 bases and the J gene end by 4 bases; junction bases not matched to a gene: 3. CDR3 length: 15 residues. The germline V gene encodes CDR1 MNHNS and CDR2 SASEGT. The CDR3 loop is CASSEASGSPDTQYF. The DNA for the CDR3 is TGTGCCAGCAGTGAAGCGAGCGGGAGTCCAGATACGCAGTATTTT.

The chain has TRBV9 and TRBJ2-1; tentative D call: TRBD1 (5 bases). CDR1 and CDR2 (germline): SGDLS, YYNGEE. The V end lost 0 bases, the J end lost 8 bases, and 9 bases lay between the germline ends. The CDR3 spans 13 residues. CDR3: CASSVEQGHEQFF. The CDR3 nucleotides are TGTGCCAGCAGCGTAGAGCAGGGCCATGAGCAGTTCTTC.

J is TRBJ2-3 and V is TRBV9, with unresolved D. The ends were cut back, 4 bases at V and 2 bases at J, with 11 bases in the middle. This CDR3 has 14 residues. Germline CDR1 and CDR2: SGDLS and YYNGEE. CDR3 DNA sequence: TGTGCCAGCAGCCTCCGACCCAACACAGATACGCAGTATTTT. Translated, it gives CASSLRPNTDTQYF. The full variable domain, its missing parts supplied by reference TRBV9 and TRBJ2-3, is DSGVTQTPKHLITATGQRVTLRCSPRSGDLSVYWYQQSLDQGLQFLIQYYNGEERAKGNILERFSAQQFPDLHSELNLSSLELGDSALYFCASSLRPNTDTQYFGPGTRLTVL.

Only a few counts were recorded for this clone. This sequence joins TRBV7-9 and TRBJ1-6; no clear D gene. The CDR3 length is 14 residues. Trimming removed 0 bases from V and 7 bases from J, with 7 bases in between. Germline values: CDR1 SEHNR, CDR2 FQNEAQ (reference sequence). The CDR3 DNA follows: TGTGCCAGCAGCTTAGCTAGTCGGAATTCACCCCTCCACTTT. Translated, it gives CASSLASRNSPLHF.

The chain joins TRBV7-3 to TRBJ2-1; 11 bases are a match to TRBD2. This CDR3 region has 15 residues. CDR1 and CDR2 (germline): SGHTA, FQGTGA. With V trimmed by 5 bases and J by 8 bases, 8 bases remained unmatched. CDR3 DNA sequence: TGTGCCAGCAGCACCCAACTAGCGGGAGTCGATGAGCAGTTCTTC. It translates to CASSTQLAGVDEQFF.

This chain joins TRBV7-3 and TRBJ2-2; 7 nucleotides agree with TRBD1. The CDR3 extends over 14 amino acids. Trimming removed 7 bases from V and 3 bases from J; junction bases left unmatched: 5. Germline V CDR1 and CDR2: SGHTA, FQGTGA. Written as DNA, the CDR3 is TGTGCCAGCAAAGGACAGGCGGACACCGGGGAGCTGTTTTTT. Encoded protein: CASKGQADTGELFF.

The J gene is TRBJ2-3, the V gene TRBV11-3; D unresolved. Per germline, CDR1 SGHNT and CDR2 YENEEA. V lost 4 bases and J 2 bases, leaving 10 bases between the germline ends. The CDR3 loop spans 14 amino acids. CDR3 sequence reads: CASSSSQHTDTQYF. In DNA, the CDR3 is TGTGCCAGCAGCTCTTCACAGCACACAGATACGCAGTATTTT. Full variable domain (remainder filled in from reference TRBV11-3 and TRBJ2-3): EAGVVQSPRYKIIEKKQPVAFWCNPISGHNTLYWYLQNLGQGPELLIRYENEEAVDDSQLPKDRFSAERLKGVDSTLKIQPAELGDSAVYLCASSSSQHTDTQYFGPGTRLTVL.

Only one count was recorded for this clone. V usage is TRBV28 and J usage is TRBJ2-1; D ambiguous. The CDR3 has 12 amino acids. Per the germline V gene, CDR1 is MDHEN and CDR2 is SYDVKM. V was cut by 3 bases and J by 7 bases, with 7 bases left in between. The CDR3 DNA reads TGTGCCAGCAGTTTCCCCCGGAATGAGCAGTTCTTC. This sequence encodes CASSFPRNEQFF.